This TCR beta chain came from a study of shared clonotypes between healthy human individuals. Across the whole study: With ages of 18 to 49, the donors were two women and a few men. Broader study findings: The study found lower generation probabilities in non-shared clonotypes than in those shared by all four donors. Of the naive CD4 clonotypes, around 4.7% were shared across a few donors. It was expected that sequencing depth would affect clonotype sharing among donors.

Germline CDR1 is WNHNN and CDR2 is SYGVQD (reference sequence). The CDR3 totals 14 residues. The V and J ends lost 4 bases and 2 bases respectively, with 12 bases between them. As regards this clone: The antigen is unknown.

Clones were sequenced by immunoSEQ multiplex PCR, and TCRdb holds only the in-frame ones, with some missing. In the table there are some 1 million clones, 65% to 75% of which are singletons. This chain joins TRBV10-1 and TRBJ2-7; D perhaps matches TRBD2 (5 bases). Sequenced sample: memory CD4+ T cells sorted from blood. Subset in this sample: CD45RA-negative fraction. The source is a man aged 18 to 30 in good health. CDR3 nucleotides: TGCGCCAGCAGTGCTTCATCACTAGCCTACGAGCAGTACTTC. Translated, it gives CASSASSLAYEQYF.